This T cell receptor (beta chain) was sequenced in a study of regulatory T cells in long-lasting Graves disease. According to the study, TCR beta libraries were built with iRepertoire HTBI primers and CDR3-region Arm-PCR. TCRdb reprocessed the multiplex PCR reads via MiXCR and lists one record per CDR3 protein. The data contain about 330,000 distinct CDR3 sequences, about 16% of them seen just once; the ten biggest clones take up around 20%. This clonotype has at least ten counts. V dropped 4 bases and J dropped 0 bases, with 16 bases sitting between them. The CDR3 contains 16 residues. Germline V gene sequence: CDR1 SGHRS, CDR2 YFSETQ. The sample's time point: newly diagnosed GD, antithyroid drugs for less than 3 months. PBMCs were the source of the RNA used for TCR sequencing. Staff drew roughly 10 milliliters of peripheral blood into EDTA tubes. The sample also formed part of further work on T cells in Graves' hyperthyroidism and ophthalmopathy. That source adds: The study used the HTBI primer set for a first-round RT-PCR of the TCR CDR3. In blood, most of the thyroid clonotypes expanded above 0.001 were also present.

The input for sequencing was peripheral blood mononuclear cells (PBMCs), taken at new diagnosis, from a patient treated with antithyroid drugs. The chain joins TRBV5-1 to TRBJ1-1; no clear D. This TCR came from a woman between 18 and 30 years old with Graves disease. Here the CDR3 DNA reads TGCGCCAGCAGCCCCGTTCTGGGGAGGATGAACACTGAAGCTTTCTTT. Protein product: CASSPVLGRMNTEAFF.